This T cell receptor (beta chain) is from a study of cytomegalovirus exposure and HLA in healthy donors. Study observations and caveats: Exclusion applied to some V segments, including TRBV6-2 and TRBV6-3, as they were indistinguishable. HLA allele associations emerged for fewer than 20,000 TCR beta sequences in a later analysis, at 0.05 false discovery rate.

Per the germline V gene, CDR1 is SEHNR and CDR2 is FQNEAQ (reference sequence). Trimming cost V 5 bases and J 7 bases; bases outside gene matches: 10. This CDR3 spans 15 amino acids. About this clone: Antigen specificity is unknown.

This PCR relied on a set of 60 Vbeta primers and 13 Jbeta primers. The data were produced by immunoSEQ multiplex PCR, yet TCRdb's version contains in-frame clones alone and is incomplete. Among roughly 150,000 clones listed, 81% were seen once. The source is a man between 50 and 59 years old in good health and CMV-seropositive. The sample consisted of PBMCs. The gene calls are TRBV7-9 and TRBJ2-7; TRBD1 aligns across 11 bases. CDR3 residues: CASSLRGTGGGEQYF. The CDR3 DNA follows: TGTGCCAGCAGCCTGCGAGGGACAGGGGGAGGGGAGCAGTACTTC.